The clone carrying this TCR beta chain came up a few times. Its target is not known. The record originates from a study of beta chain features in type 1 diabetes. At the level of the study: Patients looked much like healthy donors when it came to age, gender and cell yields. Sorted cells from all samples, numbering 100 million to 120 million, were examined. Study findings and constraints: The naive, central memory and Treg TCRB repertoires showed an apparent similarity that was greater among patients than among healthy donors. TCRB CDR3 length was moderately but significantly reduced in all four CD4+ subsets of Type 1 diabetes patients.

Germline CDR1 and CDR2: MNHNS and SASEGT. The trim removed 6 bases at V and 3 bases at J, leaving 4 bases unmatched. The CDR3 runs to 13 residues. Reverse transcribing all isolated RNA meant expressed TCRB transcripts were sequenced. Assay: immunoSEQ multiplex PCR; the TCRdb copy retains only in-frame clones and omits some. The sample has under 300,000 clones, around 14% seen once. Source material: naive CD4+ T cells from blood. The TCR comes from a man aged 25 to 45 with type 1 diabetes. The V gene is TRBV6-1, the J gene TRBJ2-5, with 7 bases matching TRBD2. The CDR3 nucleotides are TGTGCCAGCAGGGCACGGGGGGAAGAGACCCAGTACTTC. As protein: CASRARGEETQYF.